The present T cell receptor (beta chain) was sequenced within a study of shared clonotypes between healthy human individuals. Assay: immunoSEQ multiplex PCR; the TCRdb copy retains only in-frame clones and omits some. Of roughly 2.1 million clones in the sample, about 92% were seen once. The germline gives CDR1 MDHEN, CDR2 SYDVKM. The V end was cut by 5 bases, the J end by 0 bases, with 14 bases between. The CDR3 loop spans 16 amino acids. Cells designated naive CD8 were CD45RO-negative and were positively selected for CCR7, with terminally differentiated effector memory CD45RA+ cells excluded. There were only Caucasian adults among the donors, and all lived in Nashville, Tennessee.

This chain links TRBV28 with TRBJ2-1; unclear D gene. Material: naive CD8+ T cells from PBMCs. The sequence was collected from a young man in good health. Some clones in this sample may be carry-over from other donors' samples. The CDR3 region is CASSPRLASSYNEQFF. The CDR3 nucleotides are TGTGCCAGCAGTCCCCGGTTAGCCAGCTCCTACAATGAGCAGTTCTTC.